This TCR beta chain was recovered during a study of T cells in Graves' hyperthyroidism and ophthalmopathy. The germline CDR1 and CDR2 sequences are MNHEY and SVGAGI. This CDR3 has 13 residues. Amplified TCR beta CDR3 regions derived from RNA transcripts. The TCR CDR3 first-round RT-PCR relied on the HTBI primer set. MiXCR, applied by TCRdb to the multiplex PCR reads, yields one record per CDR3 protein. Among 30,000 to 40,000 distinct CDR3 sequences listed, around 48% were seen once. Patients aged 18 to 65 had newly diagnosed hyperthyroidism lasting under 2 months. Blood was drawn at first hyperthyroidism diagnosis, before any ophthalmopathy symptoms. PBMCs stemmed from 10 ml fresh peripheral blood. This clonotype was counted a single time. The junction departs from the called germline gene at one end, perhaps through a read error.

The receptor was isolated from a woman in her forties or fifties with Graves' hyperthyroidism that later progressed to Graves' ophthalmopathy. Sequencing was carried out using blood. The rearrangement uses TRBV6-5 and TRBJ2-4; TRBD1 might be the D (5 bases). This CDR3 is CASSYPDINIQYF. The CDR3 DNA is TGTGCCAGTAGTTACCCGGACATAAACATTCAGTACTTC.